This TCR beta chain appears in the sequencing data of a study of blood T cell repertoires in COVID-19. The assay was immunoSEQ multiplex PCR, and TCRdb's table has in-frame clones only and misses some. The table records roughly 220,000 clones, 84% of them present only once. The CDR3 runs to 15 residues. Per germline, CDR1 MNHEY and CDR2 SVGAGI. The V gene lost 2 bases and the J gene lost 2 bases, with 12 bases spanning the gap. The origin of this receptor is a man aged 30 to 39 with active or convalescent COVID-19. The sequenced sample was peripheral blood. J is TRBJ1-2 and V is TRBV6-5; D uncertain. The CDR3 here is CASSYNSHLNYGYTF. The DNA of the CDR3 is TGTGCCAGCAGTTACAATAGTCACCTGAACTATGGCTACACCTTC.